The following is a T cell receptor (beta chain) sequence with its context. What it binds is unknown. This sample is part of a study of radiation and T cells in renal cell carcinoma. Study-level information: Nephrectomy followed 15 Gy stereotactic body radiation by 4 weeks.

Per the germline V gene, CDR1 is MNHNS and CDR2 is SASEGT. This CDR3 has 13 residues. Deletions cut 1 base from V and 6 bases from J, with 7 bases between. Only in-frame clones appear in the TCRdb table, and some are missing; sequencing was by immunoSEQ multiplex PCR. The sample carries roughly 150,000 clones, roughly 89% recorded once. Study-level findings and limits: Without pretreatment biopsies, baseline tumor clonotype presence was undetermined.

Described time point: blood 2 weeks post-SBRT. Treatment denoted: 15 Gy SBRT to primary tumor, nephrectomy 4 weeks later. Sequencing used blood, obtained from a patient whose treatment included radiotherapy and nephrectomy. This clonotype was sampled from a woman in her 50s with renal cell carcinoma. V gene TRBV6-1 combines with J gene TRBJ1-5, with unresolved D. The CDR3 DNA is TGTGCCAGCAGTGAAGTGTGGACTCAGCCCCAGCATTTT. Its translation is CASSEVWTQPQHF.